A single sample gave rise to the 32 T cell receptor beta chains below, sequenced in a study of vaccination and CD4 T cells after COVID-19. The treatment was: approximately 9-day PBMC culture with coronavirus spike peptide pools or control peptides (ViraFEST assay). For these TCRs, the target antigens are not known. Sequence data for DNA of cultured CD4+ T cells were generated by the Oncomine TCR Beta short-read assay. TCRdb re-analysed the PCR reads in MiXCR, keeping a single row per CDR3 protein. The sample contains approximately 15,000 distinct CDR3 sequences, around 30% of which appear only once. Sample: cultured CD4+ T cells from blood. The origin of the receptors is a human donor with COVID-19.

This clonotype is medium-sized within its sample. The V gene is TRBV6-1, the J gene TRBJ2-3; D perhaps matches TRBD2 (7 bases). This CDR3 contains 14 residues. The V end lost 3 bases, the J end lost 6 bases, and 13 bases lay between the germline ends. Germline V CDR1 and CDR2: MNHNS, SASEGT. The CDR3 region is CASSDTAGADTQYF. The DNA of the CDR3 is TGTGCCAGCAGTGACACGGCGGGGGCGGATACGCAGTATTTT.

This clonotype was seen only a few times. CDR3 nucleotides: TGTGCCAGCAGCTTGAGCGACAGGGCCTTAACAGATACGCAGTATTTT. Translation: CASSLSDRALTDTQYF. The chain joins TRBV7-6 to TRBJ2-3, with 7 bases fitting TRBD1. Trimming cost V 3 bases and J 3 bases; bases outside gene matches: 9. Germline-derived CDR1 and CDR2 are SGHVS and FNYEAQ. This CDR3 has 16 residues.

This clonotype turned up a few times. The chain is built from TRBV28 and TRBJ1-3; D is perhaps TRBD1 (6 bases). From germline, CDR1 is MDHEN and CDR2 SYDVKM. The CDR3 extends over 15 amino acids. V lost 2 bases, J lost 3 bases, and 11 bases lay in between. CDR3 DNA: TGTGCCAGCAGTTTAGGGGGGGCTGGTGGAAACACCATATATTTT. Protein product: CASSLGGAGGNTIYF.

The V call is TRBV7-3, the J call TRBJ2-2; D is unresolved. The CDR3 loop spans 13 amino acids. The V end was cut by 1 base, the J end by 7 bases, with 7 bases between. The germline V gene encodes CDR1 SGHTA and CDR2 FQGTGA. The CDR3 DNA follows: TGTGCCAGCAGCTTAAATTACGACGGGGAGCTGTTTTTT. Translating it yields CASSLNYDGELFF. The whole variable domain, remainder taken from reference TRBV7-3 and TRBJ2-2, is GAGVSQTPSNKVTEKGKYVELRCDPISGHTALYWYRQSLGQGPEFLIYFQGTGAADDSGLPNDRFFAVRPEGSVSTLKIQRTERGDSAVYLCASSLNYDGELFFGEGSRLTVL.

The chain joins TRBV7-9 to TRBJ2-7; TRBD2 aligns across 7 bases. V lost 4 bases, J lost 2 bases, and 5 bases stayed unmatched. The CDR3 has 14 residues. Germline lookup yields CDR1 SEHNR and CDR2 FQNEAQ (reference sequence). The CDR3: CASSSLGGAYEQYF. CDR3 coding DNA: TGTGCCAGCAGCTCATTGGGGGGGGCCTACGAGCAGTACTTC.

The CDR3: CASSRTGMSGELFF. The DNA for the CDR3 is TGTGCCAGCAGCCGGACAGGGATGTCCGGGGAGCTGTTTTTT. V is TRBV6-1 and J is TRBJ2-2; TRBD1 matches 8 bases. Per germline, CDR1 MNHNS and CDR2 SASEGT. Trimming removed 6 bases from V and 6 bases from J; junction bases left unmatched: 6. CDR3 size: 14 residues.

The chain is built from TRBV6-5 and TRBJ1-5, with TRBD1 matching 7 bases. V lost 6 bases and J lost 3; bases outside the gene matches: 5. Germline lookup yields CDR1 MNHEY and CDR2 SVGAGI. This CDR3 has 14 amino acids. The CDR3 is CASSYQGVNQPQHF. The CDR3 coding sequence is TGTGCCAGCAGCTACCAGGGGGTCAATCAGCCCCAGCATTTT.

This clonotype occurred a few times. The V and J genes are TRBV6-2 or TRBV6-3 and TRBJ2-7, with a tentative D call TRBD2 (6 bases). The V and J ends lost 6 bases and 4 bases respectively, with 16 bases between them. Per germline, CDR1 MNHEY and CDR2 SVGEGT. The CDR3 covers 14 residues. In nucleotides, the CDR3 is TGTGCCAGCAGCGTCGGCGGGGCTCAATACGAGCAGTACTTC. This encodes CASSVGGAQYEQYF.

This clonotype was seen a handful of times. The chain uses TRBV30 and TRBJ2-3; tentative D call: TRBD2 (6 bases). Germline-derived CDR1 and CDR2 are GTSNPN and SVGIG (reference sequence). Deletions cut 4 bases from V and 5 bases from J, with 19 bases between. This CDR3 region has 15 residues. This chain's CDR3 is CAWTRGSRTEDTQYF. DNA of the CDR3: TGTGCCTGGACGCGGGGAAGCCGAACGGAAGATACGCAGTATTTT.

A few counts support this clonotype. The J gene is TRBJ2-1, the V gene TRBV19, with TRBD2 identical over 11 bases. Per the germline V gene, CDR1 is LNHDA and CDR2 is SQIVND (reference sequence). The CDR3 sequence is 17 residues long. J gave up 5 bases and V 5 bases, and 11 bases lay outside the gene matches. The CDR3 DNA reads TGTGCCAGTAGTGCCCAACTAGCGGGGGAAATAAACAATGAGCAGTTCTTC. Amino acids: CASSAQLAGEINNEQFF.

The rearrangement links TRBV6-5 to TRBJ2-7, with 10 bases that match TRBD2. V shed 4 bases, J shed 4 bases, and the junction held 13 bases outside the gene matches. This CDR3 has 17 residues. Germline V lookup: CDR1 MNHEY, CDR2 SVGAGI. CDR3 coding DNA: TGTGCCAGCAGTTCCAGTAGCGGGGGGTCCTCCCCATACGAGCAGTACTTC. This gives the protein CASSSSSGGSSPYEQYF.

This clonotype was seen a handful of times. V and J are TRBV7-2 and TRBJ2-5; D is unresolved. Looked up from germline, CDR1 is SGHTA and CDR2 is FQGNSA. This CDR3 is built from 15 residues. Trimming shortened V by 1 base and J by 4 bases, and 13 bases separated the two germline ends. The CDR3 DNA reads TGTGCCAGCAGCTTAGTACCCCCCCCGGGAGAGACCCAGTACTTC. This translates into CASSLVPPPGETQYF.

The rearrangement joins TRBV11-1 to TRBJ2-7; TRBD1 is a possible D gene (6 bases). This CDR3 has 15 amino acids. V lost 2 bases and J lost 1, with 12 bases in between. Germline V CDR1 and CDR2: SGHAT, FQDESV (reference sequence). CDR3 coding DNA: TGTGCCAGCAGCTTACAGGGGAAGTTATCCTACGAGCAGTACTTC. It yields the protein CASSLQGKLSYEQYF.

The rearrangement uses TRBV24-1 and TRBJ2-1, with 8 bases aligning to TRBD1. The CDR3 consists of 15 residues. Germline CDR1 reads KGHDR; CDR2 reads SFDVKD. V lost 3 bases to trimming and J lost 7 bases; unmatched junction nucleotides: 7. CDR3 nucleotide sequence: TGTGCCACCAGTGATCCAGGACAGGGTTCGAATGAGCAGTTCTTC. Protein product: CATSDPGQGSNEQFF.

V is TRBV19 and J is TRBJ1-5, with 10 bases lining up with TRBD1. Trimming at V came to 10 bases and at J to 13 bases, leaving 16 bases not matched to a gene. CDR1 and CDR2 from the germline V gene are LNHDA and SQIVND (reference sequence). The CDR3 runs 14 residues. The CDR3, as DNA: TGTGCCACCACTTCCGGGACAGGGGTTTTGGTGCAGCATTTT. It encodes CATTSGTGVLVQHF.

There are a few counts of this clonotype. The CDR3, as DNA: TGTGCCAGCAGTTACGGGTCGACAGGGGGCAAAAAGACCCAGTACTTC. Its protein product is CASSYGSTGGKKTQYF. The chain uses TRBV6-5 and TRBJ2-5, with 10 bases fitting TRBD1. The CDR3 sequence is 16 residues long. With V trimmed by 2 bases and J by 6 bases, 9 bases remained unmatched. Germline values: CDR1 MNHEY, CDR2 SVGAGI.

There are a few counts of this clonotype. The CDR3: CAWSADKSNSPLHF. The CDR3 bases are TGTGCCTGGAGTGCCGACAAGTCCAATTCACCCCTCCACTTT. The V call is TRBV30, the J call TRBJ1-6; D unresolved. CDR3 length: 14 residues. The germline V gene has CDR1 GTSNPN and CDR2 SVGIG (reference sequence). Trimming removed 1 base at V and 7 bases at J, with 11 bases between.

This clonotype occurred a few times. The chain has TRBV7-2 and TRBJ1-6; TRBD1 agrees at 9 bases. This CDR3 spans 15 amino acids. Per germline, CDR1 SGHTA and CDR2 FQGNSA. V dropped 6 bases and J dropped 6; count of bases not matched to a gene: 6. The CDR3 DNA follows: TGTGCCAGCAGACCCGGGACAGGGATTAATTCACCCCTCCACTTT. Translated: CASRPGTGINSPLHF.

The table lists this clonotype with a few counts. The chain links TRBV19 to TRBJ1-2; 7 bases match TRBD1. This CDR3 region has 13 residues. CDR1 LNHDA and CDR2 SQIVND come from the germline V gene (reference sequence). The J segment lost 8 bases and the V segment lost 7 bases, leaving 10 bases of the junction unmatched. The CDR3 protein is CASTATGVDGYTF. The CDR3 DNA reads TGTGCCAGTACCGCTACAGGGGTCGACGGCTACACCTTC.

This clonotype was observed a handful of times. The chain is built from TRBV20-1 and TRBJ2-5; D could derive from TRBD1 or TRBD2 (6 bases each). CDR1 and CDR2 from the germline V gene are DFQATT and SNEGSKA (reference sequence). This CDR3 has 14 residues. V dropped 7 bases and J dropped 4 bases, with 19 bases sitting between them. CDR3 in DNA: TGCAGTGGAGGAGGGGGGCGGGTCCGAGAGACCCAGTACTTC. Its protein product is CSGGGGRVRETQYF.

The chain recombines TRBV5-1 with TRBJ2-5, with 9 positions matching TRBD2. Germline trimming cut 4 bases from V and 2 bases from J; bases unmatched to any gene: 9. The CDR3 runs to 16 residues. Germline V gene lookup returns CDR1 SGHRS and CDR2 YFSETQ. CDR3 region: CASSPKTTSGQETQYF. As DNA, the CDR3 is TGCGCCAGCAGCCCGAAAACGACTAGCGGACAAGAGACCCAGTACTTC. The variable domain in full, with the rest retrieved from reference TRBV5-1 and TRBJ2-5, is KAGVTQTPRYLIKTRGQQVTLSCSPISGHRSVSWYQQTPGQGLQFLFEYFSETQRNKGNFPGRFSGRQFSNSRSEMNVSTLELGDSALYLCASSPKTTSGQETQYFGPGTRLLVL.

In its sample, this clonotype was seen a few times. V is TRBV11-1 and J is TRBJ2-7, with D unresolved. Looked up from germline, CDR1 is SGHAT and CDR2 is FQDESV (reference sequence). CDR3 length: 13 residues. Deletions cut 5 bases from V and 3 bases from J, with 11 bases between. The CDR3 DNA sequence: TGTGCCAGCAGCCGGACCGAGTACTACGAGCAGTACTTC. Translation gives CASSRTEYYEQYF.

In its sample, this clonotype is medium-sized (0.01 to 0.1%). The chain recombines TRBV27 with TRBJ1-6; D is unresolved. Trimming stripped 4 bases from V and 0 bases from J, with 19 bases between. Germline-derived CDR1 and CDR2 are MNHEY and SMNVEV (reference sequence). The CDR3 sequence is 19 residues long. The CDR3 nucleotides read TGTGCCAGCAGTTCCGGGCGTTCGGCCCCGAGCTCCTATAATTCACCCCTCCACTTT. Protein product: CASSSGRSAPSSYNSPLHF.

This clonotype was detected only a few times. CDR3 loop: CASSLTQGGLKNSPLHF. In DNA, the CDR3 is TGTGCCAGCAGTCTAACGCAGGGGGGTCTGAAAAATTCACCCCTCCACTTT. The chain has TRBV6-2 or TRBV6-3 and TRBJ1-6; TRBD1 agrees at 7 bases. Germline CDR1 is MNHEY and CDR2 is SVGEGT. The CDR3 consists of 17 residues. V dropped 5 bases and J dropped 7; count of bases not matched to a gene: 14.

This clonotype has a handful of counts. The V call is TRBV6-1, the J call TRBJ1-5; D is uncertain. CDR3 length: 14 amino acids. Germline V gene lookup returns CDR1 MNHNS and CDR2 SASEGT. V was pared by 2 bases and J by 5 bases, with 10 bases between. CDR3: CASSELLGDQPQHF. For the CDR3, the DNA is TGTGCCAGCAGTGAATTACTTGGAGATCAGCCCCAGCATTTT.

This clonotype was seen more than once but under ten times. The chain employs TRBV20-1 and TRBJ2-7; 7 positions match TRBD1. There are 14 residues in the CDR3. Germline CDR1 reads DFQATT; CDR2 reads SNEGSKA (reference sequence). V was pared by 3 bases and J by 4 bases, with 9 bases of the junction left unmatched. The CDR3 DNA follows: TGCAGTGCTAGCCGACCGGGACAGCATTACGAGCAGTACTTC. Its translation: CSASRPGQHYEQYF.

The V gene is TRBV19, the J gene TRBJ1-1; 7 nucleotides match TRBD1. The CDR3 sequence is 14 residues long. The V and J ends lost 7 bases and 10 bases, in that order; junction bases with no gene match: 15. The V gene's germline CDR1 is LNHDA and CDR2 SQIVND (reference sequence). CDR3 region: CASTISQATGLAFF. Written as DNA, the CDR3 is TGTGCCAGTACCATATCCCAAGCGACAGGGTTAGCTTTCTTT.

This chain links TRBV11-2 with TRBJ1-6; D ambiguous. Germline V gene sequence: CDR1 SGHAT, CDR2 FQNNGV. This CDR3 contains 13 residues. V gave up 0 bases and J gave up 8 bases, with 5 bases separating them. CDR3 region: CASSLDQYSPLHF. Written as DNA, the CDR3 is TGTGCCAGCAGCTTAGATCAGTATTCACCCCTCCACTTT. The full variable domain, its missing parts supplied by reference TRBV11-2 and TRBJ1-6, is EAGVAQSPRYKIIEKRQSVAFWCNPISGHATLYWYQQILGQGPKLLIQFQNNGVVDDSQLPKDRFSAERLKGVDSTLKIQPAKLEDSAVYLCASSLDQYSPLHFGNGTRLTVT.

The chain links TRBV20-1 to TRBJ1-6; no definite D call. Deletions cut 3 bases from V and 10 bases from J, with 19 bases between. Germline V gene sequence: CDR1 DFQATT, CDR2 SNEGSKA (reference sequence). The CDR3 covers 15 residues. The CDR3 coding sequence is TGCAGTGCTAGGACCGGAAATATGTATCTGTCACCCCTCCACTTT. As protein: CSARTGNMYLSPLHF.

J is TRBJ2-7 and V is TRBV4-2, with D unclear. V shed 1 base and J shed 2 bases, with 12 bases lying between them. The germline V gene encodes CDR1 LGHNA and CDR2 YNFKEQ. The CDR3 has 15 amino acids. CDR3 in amino acids: CASSQALHPAYEQYF. Here the CDR3 DNA reads TGTGCCAGCAGCCAAGCCCTCCATCCCGCCTACGAGCAGTACTTC.

This clonotype occurred a few times. The rearrangement links TRBV5-4 to TRBJ2-5; TRBD1 agrees at 9 bases. The CDR3 runs 16 residues. V lost 0 bases, J lost 2 bases, and 5 bases stayed unmatched. Germline V lookup: CDR1 SGHNT, CDR2 YYREEE (reference sequence). DNA for the CDR3: TGTGCCAGCAGCTTGGATGGGACAGGGACACAAGAGACCCAGTACTTC. This gives the protein CASSLDGTGTQETQYF.

The rearrangement links TRBV4-2 to TRBJ2-5; 12 nucleotides line up with TRBD2. The V gene's germline CDR1 is LGHNA and CDR2 YNFKEQ. The CDR3 is 16 residues long. After removal of 1 base from V and 2 bases from J, the junction contained 2 bases not matched to a gene. CDR3 bases: TGTGCCAGCAGCCAAGGCCTAGCGGGGGGGCAAGAGACCCAGTACTTC. This encodes CASSQGLAGGQETQYF.